The source of this T cell receptor (beta chain) is a study of blood T cell repertoires in COVID-19. The assay was immunoSEQ multiplex PCR, and TCRdb's table has in-frame clones only and misses some. The sample comprises 220,000 or so clones, 92% of which are singletons, and about 0.8% rests with the top ten. Source material: peripheral blood. The receptor's source is a man in his sixties with COVID-19, enrolled during active disease.

CDR3 protein: CATSRTSTDTQYF. The CDR3 DNA sequence: TGTGCCACCAGCAGGACTAGTACAGATACGCAGTATTTT. The rearrangement links TRBV15 to TRBJ2-3; perhaps TRBD2 as D (6 bases). This CDR3 is 13 amino acids long. Looked up from germline, CDR1 is LNHNV and CDR2 is YYDKDF (reference sequence). V lost 3 bases and J lost 3, with 7 bases in between.